This TCR beta chain was sequenced in a study of blood T cell repertoires in COVID-19. Study-level background: Sites across the United States, Italy and Spain contributed samples from acute and convalescent COVID-19. T cells, B-cell-depleted T cells, or PBMCs provided the cDNA or gDNA that served as material.

This clone appeared a few times. This CDR3 region has 15 residues. Trimming shortened V by 3 bases and J by 3 bases, and 12 bases separated the two germline ends. Germline values: CDR1 MDHEN, CDR2 SYDVKM. Sequencing was performed with immunoSEQ multiplex PCR; in TCRdb, only in-frame clones are kept and a portion is missing. This sample carries about 93,000 clones, 70% to 80% of them seen once, and the ten largest clones take roughly 15%. The V gene is TRBV28, the J gene TRBJ2-4; no clear D. The sample was peripheral blood. This clonotype was sampled from a human donor in a cohort sampled during active COVID-19. The CDR3: CASSFGTGVKNIQYF. The CDR3 bases are TGTGCCAGCAGTTTCGGAACGGGTGTCAAAAACATTCAGTACTTC.